The entry below describes one TCR beta chain. The V gene lost 0 bases and the J gene lost 4 bases, with 11 bases spanning the gap. The CDR3 length is 15 residues. CDR1 SGDLS and CDR2 YYNGEE come from the germline V gene. Seattle's cohort entered during active infection and was followed longitudinally. This sample is drawn from a study of blood T cell repertoires in COVID-19. Study-level background: T cells, B-cell-depleted T cells, or PBMCs provided the cDNA or gDNA that served as material.

Original processing methods: Reference gene primer amplification yielded estimated nucleated cell counts. Here immunoSEQ multiplex PCR was the method, and the copy in TCRdb shows in-frame clones only, minus some. D and trimming were read from the DNA, whereas the V and J calls and clone size are those reported in that table. Counted here are over 100,000 clones, around nine tenths occurring once; the ten biggest clones make up 4.3%. V is TRBV9 and J is TRBJ1-3; D may be TRBD1 (5 bases). The sequence came from a man aged 55 to 69 with COVID-19, enrolled during active disease. Material: peripheral blood. The CDR3: CASSVDAGRGNTIYF. CDR3 coding DNA: TGTGCCAGCAGCGTAGACGCAGGGCGAGGAAACACCATATATTTT.